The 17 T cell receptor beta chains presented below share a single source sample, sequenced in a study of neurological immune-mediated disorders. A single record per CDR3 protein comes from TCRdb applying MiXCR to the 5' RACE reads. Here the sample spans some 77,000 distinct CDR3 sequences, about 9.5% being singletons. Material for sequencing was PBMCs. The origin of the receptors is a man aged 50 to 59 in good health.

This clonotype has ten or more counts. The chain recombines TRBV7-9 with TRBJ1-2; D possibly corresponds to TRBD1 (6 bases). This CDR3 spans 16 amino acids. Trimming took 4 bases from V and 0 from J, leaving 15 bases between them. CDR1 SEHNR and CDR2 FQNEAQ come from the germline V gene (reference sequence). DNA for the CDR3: TGTGCCAGCAGCTCTACGGCGGGGGCTTCTAACTATGGCTACACCTTC. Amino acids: CASSSTAGASNYGYTF.

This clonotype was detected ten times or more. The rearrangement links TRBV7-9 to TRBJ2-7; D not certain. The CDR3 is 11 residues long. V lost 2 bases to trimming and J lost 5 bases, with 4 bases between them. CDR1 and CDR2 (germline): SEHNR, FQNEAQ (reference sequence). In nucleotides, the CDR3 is TGTGCCAGCAGCTTATTCCACGAGCAGTACTTC. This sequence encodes CASSLFHEQYF.

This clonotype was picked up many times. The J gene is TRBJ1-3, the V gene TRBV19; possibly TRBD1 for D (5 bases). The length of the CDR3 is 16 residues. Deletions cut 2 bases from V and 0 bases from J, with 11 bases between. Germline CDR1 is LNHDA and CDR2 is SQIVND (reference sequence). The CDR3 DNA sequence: TGTGCCAGTAGTATAACAGGAGTCTACTCTGGAAACACCATATATTTT. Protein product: CASSITGVYSGNTIYF.

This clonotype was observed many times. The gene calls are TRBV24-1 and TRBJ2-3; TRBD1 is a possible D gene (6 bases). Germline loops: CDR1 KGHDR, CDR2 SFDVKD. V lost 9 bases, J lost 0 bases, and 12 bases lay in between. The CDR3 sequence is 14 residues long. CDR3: CATSSGTSTDTQYF. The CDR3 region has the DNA TGTGCCACCTCTTCCGGGACAAGCACAGATACGCAGTATTTT.

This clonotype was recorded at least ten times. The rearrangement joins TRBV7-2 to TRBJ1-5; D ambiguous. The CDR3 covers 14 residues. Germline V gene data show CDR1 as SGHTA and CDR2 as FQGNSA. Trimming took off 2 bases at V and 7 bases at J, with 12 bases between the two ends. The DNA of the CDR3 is TGTGCCAGCAGCTTAAACGGGTGGAAGCAGCCCCAGCATTTT. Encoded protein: CASSLNGWKQPQHF.

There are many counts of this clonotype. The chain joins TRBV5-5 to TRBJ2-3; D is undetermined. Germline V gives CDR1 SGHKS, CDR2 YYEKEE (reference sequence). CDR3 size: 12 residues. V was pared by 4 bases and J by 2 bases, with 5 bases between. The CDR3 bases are TGTGCCAGCAGCCGCGTCACAGATACGCAGTATTTT. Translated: CASSRVTDTQYF.

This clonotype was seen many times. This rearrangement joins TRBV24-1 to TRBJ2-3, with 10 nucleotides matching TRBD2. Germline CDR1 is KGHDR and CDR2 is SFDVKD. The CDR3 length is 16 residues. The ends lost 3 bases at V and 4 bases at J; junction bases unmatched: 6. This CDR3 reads CATSDRAGGPSDTQYF. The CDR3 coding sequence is TGTGCCACCAGTGATCGAGCGGGGGGGCCCTCAGATACGCAGTATTTT.

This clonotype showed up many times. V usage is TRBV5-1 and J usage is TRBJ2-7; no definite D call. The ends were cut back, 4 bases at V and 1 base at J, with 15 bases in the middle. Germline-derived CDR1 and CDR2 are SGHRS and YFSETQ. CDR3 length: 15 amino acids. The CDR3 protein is CASSPDLARSYEQYF. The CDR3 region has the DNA TGCGCCAGCAGCCCCGATTTAGCCCGATCCTACGAGCAGTACTTC.

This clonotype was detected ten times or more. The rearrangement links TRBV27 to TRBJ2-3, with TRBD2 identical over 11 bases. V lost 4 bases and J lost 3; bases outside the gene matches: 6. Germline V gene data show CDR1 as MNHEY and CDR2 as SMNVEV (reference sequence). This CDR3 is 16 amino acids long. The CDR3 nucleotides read TGTGCCAGCAGTTCCGCCTTAGCGGGAGGGACAGATACGCAGTATTTT. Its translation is CASSSALAGGTDTQYF.

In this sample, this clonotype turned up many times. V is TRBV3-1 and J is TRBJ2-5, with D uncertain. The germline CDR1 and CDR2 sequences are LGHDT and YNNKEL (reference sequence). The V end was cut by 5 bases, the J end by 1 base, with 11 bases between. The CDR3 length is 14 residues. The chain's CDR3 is CASSRQPSQETQYF. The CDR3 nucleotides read TGTGCCAGCAGCAGACAACCCTCCCAAGAGACCCAGTACTTC.

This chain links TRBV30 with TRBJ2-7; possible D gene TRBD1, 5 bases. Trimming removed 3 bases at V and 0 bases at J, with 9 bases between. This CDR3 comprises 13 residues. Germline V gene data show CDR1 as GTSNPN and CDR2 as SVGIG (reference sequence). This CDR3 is CAWRMGPSYEQYF. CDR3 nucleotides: TGTGCCTGGAGGATGGGGCCCTCCTACGAGCAGTACTTC.

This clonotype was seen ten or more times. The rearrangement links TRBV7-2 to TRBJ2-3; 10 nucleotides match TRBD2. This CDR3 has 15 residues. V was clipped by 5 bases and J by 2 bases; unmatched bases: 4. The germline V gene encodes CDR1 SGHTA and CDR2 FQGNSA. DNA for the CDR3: TGTGCCAGCAGCCGTAGCGGGGGGACCACAGATACGCAGTATTTT. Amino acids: CASSRSGGTTDTQYF.

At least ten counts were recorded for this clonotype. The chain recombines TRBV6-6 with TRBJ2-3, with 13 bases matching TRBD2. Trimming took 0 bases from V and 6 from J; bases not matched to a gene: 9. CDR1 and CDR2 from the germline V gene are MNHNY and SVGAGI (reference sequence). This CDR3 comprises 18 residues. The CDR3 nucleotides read TGTGCCAGCAGTTACTCGATTGGACTAGCGGGAGATAGTGATACGCAGTATTTT. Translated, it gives CASSYSIGLAGDSDTQYF.

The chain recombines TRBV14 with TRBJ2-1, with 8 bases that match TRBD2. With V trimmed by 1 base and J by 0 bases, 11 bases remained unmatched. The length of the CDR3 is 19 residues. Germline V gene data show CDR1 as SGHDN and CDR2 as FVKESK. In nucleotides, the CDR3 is TGTGCCAGCAGCCAAGGAACTAGCGGTGCCGTTTACTCCTACAATGAGCAGTTCTTC. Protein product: CASSQGTSGAVYSYNEQFF.

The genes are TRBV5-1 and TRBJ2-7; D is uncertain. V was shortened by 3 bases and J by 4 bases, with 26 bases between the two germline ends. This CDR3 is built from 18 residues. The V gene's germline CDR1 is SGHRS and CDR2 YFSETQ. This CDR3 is CASSSSSRPPAASYEQYF. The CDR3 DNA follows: TGCGCCAGCAGCTCTTCATCTCGGCCCCCAGCAGCGTCGTACGAGCAGTACTTC.

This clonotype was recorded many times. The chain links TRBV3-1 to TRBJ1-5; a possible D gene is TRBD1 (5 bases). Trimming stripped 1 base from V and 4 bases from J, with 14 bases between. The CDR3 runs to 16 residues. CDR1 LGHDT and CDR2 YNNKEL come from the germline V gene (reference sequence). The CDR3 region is CASSQGPRAGNQPQHF. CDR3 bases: TGTGCCAGCAGCCAAGGTCCTAGGGCAGGGAATCAGCCCCAGCATTTT.

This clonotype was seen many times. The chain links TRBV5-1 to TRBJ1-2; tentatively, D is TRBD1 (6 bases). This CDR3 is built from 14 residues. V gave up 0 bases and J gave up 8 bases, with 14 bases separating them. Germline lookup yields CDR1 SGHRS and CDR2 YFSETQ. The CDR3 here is CASSLGGRGYGYTF. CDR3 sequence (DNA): TGCGCCAGCAGCTTGGGGGGCAGGGGATACGGCTACACCTTC.